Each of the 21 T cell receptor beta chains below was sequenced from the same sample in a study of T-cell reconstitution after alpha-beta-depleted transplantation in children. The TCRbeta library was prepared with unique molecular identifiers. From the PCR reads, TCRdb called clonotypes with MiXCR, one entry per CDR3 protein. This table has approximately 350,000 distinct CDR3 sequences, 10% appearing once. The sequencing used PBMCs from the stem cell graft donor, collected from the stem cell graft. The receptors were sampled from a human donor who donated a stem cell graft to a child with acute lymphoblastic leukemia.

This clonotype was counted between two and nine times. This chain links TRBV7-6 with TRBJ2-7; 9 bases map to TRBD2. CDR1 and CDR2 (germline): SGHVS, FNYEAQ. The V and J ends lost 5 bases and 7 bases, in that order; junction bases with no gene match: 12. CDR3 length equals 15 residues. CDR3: CASSQKAGGVGEQYF. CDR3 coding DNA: TGTGCCAGCAGCCAAAAAGCGGGGGGCGTGGGGGAGCAGTACTTC.

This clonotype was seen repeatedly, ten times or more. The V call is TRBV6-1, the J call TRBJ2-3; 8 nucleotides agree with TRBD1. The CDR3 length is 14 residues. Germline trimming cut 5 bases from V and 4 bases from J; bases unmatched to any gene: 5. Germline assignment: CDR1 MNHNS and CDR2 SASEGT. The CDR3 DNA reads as TGTGCCAGCAGTAGGACAGGGCGTGCAGATACGCAGTATTTT. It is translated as CASSRTGRADTQYF.

As DNA, the CDR3 is TGTGCCAGCAGCTTACAAAGCGGGAGGGCTCCGTCAGATACGCAGTATTTT. Its protein product is CASSLQSGRAPSDTQYF. V gene TRBV7-2 combines with J gene TRBJ2-3, with 10 bases identical to TRBD2. J was trimmed by 4 bases and V by 2 bases; bases with no gene match: 9. In germline, CDR1 is SGHTA, CDR2 FQGNSA. This CDR3 has 17 residues.

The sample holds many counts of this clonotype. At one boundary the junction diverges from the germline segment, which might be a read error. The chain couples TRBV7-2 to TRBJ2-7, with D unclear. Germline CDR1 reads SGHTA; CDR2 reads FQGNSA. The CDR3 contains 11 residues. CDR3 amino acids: CASSESSEQYF. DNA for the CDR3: TGTGCCAGCAGCGAGTCCTCCGAGCAGTACTTC.

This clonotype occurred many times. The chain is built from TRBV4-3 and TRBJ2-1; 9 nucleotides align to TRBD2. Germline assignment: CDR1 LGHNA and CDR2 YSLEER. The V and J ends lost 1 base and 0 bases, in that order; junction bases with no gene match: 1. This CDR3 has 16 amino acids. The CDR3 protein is CASSQASGASYNEQFF. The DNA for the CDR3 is TGCGCCAGCAGCCAAGCTAGCGGGGCCTCCTACAATGAGCAGTTCTTC.

CDR3 coding DNA: TGTGCCAGCAGTTATGATCGATACAATGAGCAGTTCTTC. Its protein product is CASSYDRYNEQFF. V usage is TRBV6-2 or TRBV6-3 and J usage is TRBJ2-1, with unresolved D. The V gene's germline CDR1 is MNHEY and CDR2 SVGEGT. This CDR3 region has 13 residues. V lost 3 bases, J lost 4 bases, and 7 bases lay in between.

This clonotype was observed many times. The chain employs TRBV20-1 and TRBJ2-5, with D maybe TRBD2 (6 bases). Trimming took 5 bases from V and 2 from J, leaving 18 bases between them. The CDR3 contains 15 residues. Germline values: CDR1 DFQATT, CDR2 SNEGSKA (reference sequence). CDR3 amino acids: CSAPGVDAGQETQYF. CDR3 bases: TGCAGTGCTCCGGGGGTAGACGCGGGGCAAGAGACCCAGTACTTC.

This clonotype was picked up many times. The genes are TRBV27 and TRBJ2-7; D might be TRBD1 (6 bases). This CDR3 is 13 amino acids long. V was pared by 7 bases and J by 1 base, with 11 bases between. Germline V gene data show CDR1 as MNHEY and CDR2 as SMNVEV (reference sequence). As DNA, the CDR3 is TGTGCCAGCACGCGGCAGGGGTCCTACGAGCAGTACTTC. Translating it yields CASTRQGSYEQYF.

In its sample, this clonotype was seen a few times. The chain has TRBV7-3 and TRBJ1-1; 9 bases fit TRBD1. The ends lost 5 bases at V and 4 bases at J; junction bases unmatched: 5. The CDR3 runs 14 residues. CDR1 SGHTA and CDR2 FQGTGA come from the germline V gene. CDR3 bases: TGTGCCAGCAGCCGGACAGGGGTGGGCACTGAAGCTTTCTTT. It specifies CASSRTGVGTEAFF.

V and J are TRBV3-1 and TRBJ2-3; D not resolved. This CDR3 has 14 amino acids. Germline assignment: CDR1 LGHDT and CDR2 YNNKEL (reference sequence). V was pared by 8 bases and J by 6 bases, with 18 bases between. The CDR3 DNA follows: TGTGCCAGCTGCCCGGGCAGGCCTCGGGATACGCAGTATTTT. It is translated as CASCPGRPRDTQYF.

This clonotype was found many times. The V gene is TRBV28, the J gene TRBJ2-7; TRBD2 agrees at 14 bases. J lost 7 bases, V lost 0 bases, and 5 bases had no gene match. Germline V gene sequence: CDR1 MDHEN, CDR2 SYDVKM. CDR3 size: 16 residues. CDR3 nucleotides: TGTGCCAGCAGTTTATGGGGACTAGCGGGAGAGCGTGAGCAGTACTTC. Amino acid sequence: CASSLWGLAGEREQYF.

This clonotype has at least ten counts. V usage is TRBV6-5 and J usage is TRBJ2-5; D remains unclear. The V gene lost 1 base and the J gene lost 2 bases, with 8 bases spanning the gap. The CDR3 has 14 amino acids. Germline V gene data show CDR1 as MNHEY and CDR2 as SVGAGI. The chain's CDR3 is CASSYFLTQETQYF. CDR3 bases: TGTGCCAGCAGTTACTTCCTGACACAAGAGACCCAGTACTTC.

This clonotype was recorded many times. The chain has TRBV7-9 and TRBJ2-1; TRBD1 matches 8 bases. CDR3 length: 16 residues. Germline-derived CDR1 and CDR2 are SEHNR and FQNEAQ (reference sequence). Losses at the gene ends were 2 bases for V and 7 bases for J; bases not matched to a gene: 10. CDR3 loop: CASSLLRTGYSNEQFF. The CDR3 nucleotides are TGTGCCAGCAGCTTATTGCGGACAGGGTATTCAAATGAGCAGTTCTTC.

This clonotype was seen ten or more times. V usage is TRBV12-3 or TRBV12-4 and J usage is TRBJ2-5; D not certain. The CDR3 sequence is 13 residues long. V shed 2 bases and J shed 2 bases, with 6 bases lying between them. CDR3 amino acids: CASSLRSQETQYF. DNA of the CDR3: TGTGCCAGCAGTTTACGCTCACAAGAGACCCAGTACTTC.

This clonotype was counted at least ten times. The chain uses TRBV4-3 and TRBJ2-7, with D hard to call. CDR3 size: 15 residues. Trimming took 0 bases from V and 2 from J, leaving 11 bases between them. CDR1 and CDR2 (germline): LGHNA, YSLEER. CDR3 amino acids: CASSQDPRHPYEQYF. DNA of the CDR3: TGCGCCAGCAGCCAAGATCCGCGACACCCCTACGAGCAGTACTTC.

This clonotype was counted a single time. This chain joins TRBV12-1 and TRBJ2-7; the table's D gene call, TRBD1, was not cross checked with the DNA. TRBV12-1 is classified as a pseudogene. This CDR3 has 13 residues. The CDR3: CASSFKGSYEQYF. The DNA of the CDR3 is TGTGCCAGCAGCTTTAAGGGGTCCTACGAGCAGTACTTC.

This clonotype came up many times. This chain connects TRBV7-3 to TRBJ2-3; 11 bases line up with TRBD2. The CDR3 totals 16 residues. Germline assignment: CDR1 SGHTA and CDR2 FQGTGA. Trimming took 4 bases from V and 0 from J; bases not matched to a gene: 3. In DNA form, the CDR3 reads TGTGCCAGCAGCTCGGGACTAGCGGACAGCACAGATACGCAGTATTTT. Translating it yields CASSSGLADSTDTQYF. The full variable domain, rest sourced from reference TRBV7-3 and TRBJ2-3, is GAGVSQTPSNKVTEKGKYVELRCDPISGHTALYWYRQSLGQGPEFLIYFQGTGAADDSGLPNDRFFAVRPEGSVSTLKIQRTERGDSAVYLCASSSGLADSTDTQYFGPGTRLTVL.

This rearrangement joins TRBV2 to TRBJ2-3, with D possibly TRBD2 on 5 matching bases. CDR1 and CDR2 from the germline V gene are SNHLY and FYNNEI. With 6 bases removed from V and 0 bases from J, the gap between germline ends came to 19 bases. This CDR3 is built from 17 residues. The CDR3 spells CASSVRVWRGSTDTQYF. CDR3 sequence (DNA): TGTGCCAGCAGCGTTCGCGTATGGAGAGGGAGCACAGATACGCAGTATTTT.

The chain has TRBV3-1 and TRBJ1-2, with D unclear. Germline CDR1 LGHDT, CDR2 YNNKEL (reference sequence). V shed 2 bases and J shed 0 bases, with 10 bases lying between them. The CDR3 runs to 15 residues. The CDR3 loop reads CASSQNLGANYGYTF. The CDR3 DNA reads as TGTGCCAGCAGCCAAAACCTTGGAGCTAACTATGGCTACACCTTC.

The CDR3 is CASSFGLRDTEAFF. CDR3 bases: TGTGCCAGCAGCTTTGGACTGAGGGACACTGAAGCTTTCTTT. The gene calls are TRBV11-2 and TRBJ1-1; the D is unclear. CDR3 length: 14 residues. Trimming removed 3 bases at V and 3 bases at J, with 11 bases between. Germline values: CDR1 SGHAT, CDR2 FQNNGV.

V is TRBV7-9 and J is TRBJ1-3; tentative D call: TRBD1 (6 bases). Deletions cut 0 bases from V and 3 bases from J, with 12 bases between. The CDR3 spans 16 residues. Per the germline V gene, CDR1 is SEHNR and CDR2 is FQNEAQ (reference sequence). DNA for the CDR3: TGTGCCAGCAGCTTAGCGCTCGCAGGGGTTGGAAACACCATATATTTT. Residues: CASSLALAGVGNTIYF. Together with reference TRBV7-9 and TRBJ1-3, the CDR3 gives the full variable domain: DTGVSQNPRHKITKRGQNVTFRCDPISEHNRLYWYRQTLGQGPEFLTYFQNEAQLEKSRLLSDRFSAERPKGSFSTLEIQRTEQGDSAMYLCASSLALAGVGNTIYFGEGSWLTVV.